The sequence of this TCR beta chain was determined in a study of T cell responses to AZD1222 COVID-19 vaccine. General study points: Rises in breadth and depth of Spike-specific TCRs came after two AZD1222 doses. Unmutated variant regions reportedly attract nearly half of all spike-specific TCRs. CD4 TCRs linked to vaccination spanned spike, dominating at 160-218 and 743-854. Repertoires were obtained only post-peak T cell response.

Profiling relied on immunoSEQ multiplex PCR, and the TCRdb table lists in-frame clones only, not all of them. The sample records approximately 110,000 clones, roughly 84% being singletons. This CDR3 is 18 amino acids long. V gave up 3 bases and J gave up 0 bases; unmatched junction bases: 9. The germline V gene encodes CDR1 KGHDR and CDR2 SFDVKD. To note about this clone: Its antigen is as yet unknown.

This TCR derives from an adult in good health. The chain recombines TRBV24-1 with TRBJ2-1, with 8 bases aligning to TRBD1. Specimen: peripheral blood, collected on day 0 of AZD1222 vaccination. CDR3 region: CATSDPYRGYGSYNEQFF. The DNA for the CDR3 is TGTGCCACCAGTGATCCCTACAGGGGGTACGGCTCCTACAATGAGCAGTTCTTC.